This TCR beta chain originates from a study of cytomegalovirus exposure and HLA in healthy donors. Study-wide findings and caveats: Under in vitro conditions, three CMV-associated chains were confirmed as specific for CMV antigens.

The CDR3 covers 16 residues. Germline V gives CDR1 LNHNV, CDR2 YYDKDF (reference sequence). Trimming shortened V by 1 base and J by 4 bases, and 13 bases separated the two germline ends. In the case of this clone: The antigen is undetermined.

Vbeta (60) and Jbeta (13) primers were used in the PCR. Using immunoSEQ multiplex PCR, the repertoire was profiled, and TCRdb retains in-frame clones only, with some absent. Of about 170,000 clones listed, roughly 80% are singletons. The TCR originated in a male donor in good health and CMV-seronegative. The chain has TRBV15 and TRBJ2-2; D may be TRBD1 (6 bases). The source material was PBMCs. The CDR3 coding sequence is TGTGCCACCAGCAGAGGGACAGCCACGATCACCGGGGAGCTGTTTTTT. Its protein is CATSRGTATITGELFF.